This TCR beta chain is drawn from a study of Graves' ophthalmopathy and Graves' hyperthyroidism. This clonotype occurred once. The antigen remains unidentified. This may arise from a read error, as a much more abundant clone is one base away. General study results and limits: Ophthalmopathy was separated from stable hyperthyroidism by a 13-signature model with approximately 90% sensitivity and approximately 81% specificity. Blood repertoires reportedly contained most expanded thyroid clonotypes above 0.001 frequency.

Other autoimmune diseases, uncontrolled infections, pregnancy or lactation ruled patients out of participation. Transcripts of RNA were the source for amplifying TCR beta CDR3 regions. Investigators did first-round RT-PCR with HTBI primers, then second-round multiplex PCR. Via MiXCR, TCRdb re-called the multiplex PCR reads, giving one row per CDR3 protein. The repertoire holds about 550,000 distinct CDR3 sequences, about 35% seen once, with 3.5% to 4.5% in the top ten. Sequences were obtained from peripheral blood or thyroid tissue (not recorded which). This receptor was taken from an adult man with Graves' hyperthyroidism.

CDR3 bases: TGTTCCAGCAGCAAAGGGACAGCTTATTCCTACGAGCAGTACTTC. Translated, it gives CSSSKGTAYSYEQYF. The gene calls are TRBV5-4 and TRBJ2-7, with 7 bases lining up with TRBD1. The germline gives CDR1 SGHNT, CDR2 YYREEE (reference sequence). CDR3 size: 15 residues.